This T cell receptor beta chain originates from a study of T-cell memory formation after mild COVID-19. MiXCR, applied by TCRdb to the 5' RACE reads, yields one record per CDR3 protein. The table lists 540,000 or so distinct CDR3 sequences, approximately 20% of them singletons, with roughly an eighth in the top ten. The source material was PBMCs or a T cell subset sorted from them (not recorded which). The TCR originated in an adult woman who had mild COVID-19 (a few samples of this study predate the infection). Cell type and time point are not known.

The CDR3 region is CAWSARGGRREKLFF. In DNA, the CDR3 is TGTGCCTGGAGCGCTCGGGGGGGGCGAAGGGAAAAACTGTTTTTT. The V gene is TRBV30, the J gene TRBJ1-4; tentatively, D is TRBD1 (6 bases). Trimming left V 3 bases short and J 8 bases short, with 19 bases between. The CDR3 covers 15 residues. Germline V CDR1 and CDR2: GTSNPN, SVGIG (reference sequence).